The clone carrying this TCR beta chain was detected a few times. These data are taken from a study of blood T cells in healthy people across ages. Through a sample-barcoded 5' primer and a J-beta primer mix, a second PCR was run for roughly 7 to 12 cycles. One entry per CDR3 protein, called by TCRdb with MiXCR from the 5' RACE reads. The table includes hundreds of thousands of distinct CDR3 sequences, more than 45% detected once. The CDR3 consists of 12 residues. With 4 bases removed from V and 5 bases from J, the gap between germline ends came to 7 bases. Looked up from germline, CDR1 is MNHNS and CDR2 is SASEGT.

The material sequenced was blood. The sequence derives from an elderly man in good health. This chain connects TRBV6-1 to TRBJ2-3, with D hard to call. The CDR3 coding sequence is TGTGCCAGCAGTGCTCGGTTAGATACGCAGTATTTT. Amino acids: CASSARLDTQYF.